This is a list of T cell receptor beta chains from one sample in a study of radiation and T cells in renal cell carcinoma. Clones were sequenced by immunoSEQ multiplex PCR, and TCRdb holds only the in-frame ones, with some missing. The table has 120,000 or so clones, more than 75% seen once; the top ten hold around 6%. The specimen comprised blood, sampled from a patient whose treatment included radiotherapy and nephrectomy. The receptors shown here come from an older woman with renal cell carcinoma. Each CDR3 is given with its conserved first and last residue. Size is omitted from some rows. Given values are once, few, many or a class for expanded clones.

>once|TRBV15|TRBJ1-3
CATSRDWGQGGNTIYF
>NA|TRBV7-6|TRBJ2-7
CASSLALGGGAYEQYF
>NA|TRBV7-7|TRBJ2-1
CASSPSASSGAPGRGEQFF
>few|TRBV11-1|TRBJ2-7
CASSFGQGGYEQYF
>NA|TRBV29-1|TRBJ1-2
CSALEVVYGYTF
>NA|TRBV27|TRBJ1-6
CASTYLRGRNSPLHF
>NA|TRBV5-1|TRBJ1-1
CASSLDGGNTEAFF
>NA|TRBV28|TRBJ2-7
CASSLRDASSYEQYF
>NA|TRBV6-6|TRBJ1-6
CASTNENSPLHF
>once|TRBV2|TRBJ1-5
CASSFSPNQPQHF
>NA|TRBV19|TRBJ2-1
CASRQYHPQDEQFF
>NA|TRBV27|TRBJ1-2
CASSVKQGAGGYTF
>NA|TRBV7-2|TRBJ2-7
CASSLAVGAEQYF
>NA|TRBV6-5|TRBJ1-1
CASRSTGKDTEAFF
>NA|TRBV6-1|TRBJ1-5
CASRTTGANQPQHF
>NA|TRBV6-5|TRBJ1-5
CASSWRQGNQPQHF
>NA|TRBV6-5|TRBJ1-1
CASSRREGNTEAFF
>NA|TRBV15|TRBJ1-4
CATSRSGGDGEKLFF
>NA|TRBV6-1|TRBJ2-1
CASSESSGGINEQFF
>NA|TRBV19|TRBJ2-7
CASSIMSRPYEQYF